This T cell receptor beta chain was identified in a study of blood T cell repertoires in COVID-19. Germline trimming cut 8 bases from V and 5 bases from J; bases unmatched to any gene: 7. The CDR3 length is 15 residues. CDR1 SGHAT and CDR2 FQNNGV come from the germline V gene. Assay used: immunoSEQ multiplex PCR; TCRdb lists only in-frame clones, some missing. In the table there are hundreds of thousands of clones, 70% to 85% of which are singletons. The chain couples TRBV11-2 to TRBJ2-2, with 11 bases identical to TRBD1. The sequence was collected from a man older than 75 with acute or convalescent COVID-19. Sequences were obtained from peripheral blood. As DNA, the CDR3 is TGTGCCAGCGCTTCTAGGGACAGGGGGACCGGGGAGCTGTTTTTT. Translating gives CASASRDRGTGELFF.